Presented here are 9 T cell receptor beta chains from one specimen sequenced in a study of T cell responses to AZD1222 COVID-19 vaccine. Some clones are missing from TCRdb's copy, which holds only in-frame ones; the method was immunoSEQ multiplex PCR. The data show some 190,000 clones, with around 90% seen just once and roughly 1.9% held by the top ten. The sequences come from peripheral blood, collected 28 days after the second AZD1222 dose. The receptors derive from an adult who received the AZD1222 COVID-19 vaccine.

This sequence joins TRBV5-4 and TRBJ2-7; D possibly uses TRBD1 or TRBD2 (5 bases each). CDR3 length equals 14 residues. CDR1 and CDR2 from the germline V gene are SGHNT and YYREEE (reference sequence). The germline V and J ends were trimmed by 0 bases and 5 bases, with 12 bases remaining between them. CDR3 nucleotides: TGTGCCAGCAGCTTGGTCGGGGCTGCGGACGAGCAGTACTTC. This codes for CASSLVGAADEQYF.

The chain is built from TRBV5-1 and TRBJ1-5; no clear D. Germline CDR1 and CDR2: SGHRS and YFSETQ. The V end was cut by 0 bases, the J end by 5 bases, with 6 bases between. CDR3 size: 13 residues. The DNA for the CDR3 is TGCGCCAGCAGCTTGGACGCCGATCAGCCCCAGCATTTT. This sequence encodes CASSLDADQPQHF.

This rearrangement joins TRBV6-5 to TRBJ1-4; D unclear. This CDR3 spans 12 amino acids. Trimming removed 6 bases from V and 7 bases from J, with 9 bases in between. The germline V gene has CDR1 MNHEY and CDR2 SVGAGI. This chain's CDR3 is CASRPPSEKLFF. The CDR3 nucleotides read TGTGCCAGCAGACCCCCTTCTGAAAAACTGTTTTTT.

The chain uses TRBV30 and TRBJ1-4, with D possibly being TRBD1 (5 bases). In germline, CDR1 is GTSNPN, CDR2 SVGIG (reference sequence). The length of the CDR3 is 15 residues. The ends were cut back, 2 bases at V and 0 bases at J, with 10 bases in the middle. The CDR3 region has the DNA TGTGCCTGGAGTACGAGGGGAGCAACTAATGAAAAACTGTTTTTT. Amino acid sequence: CAWSTRGATNEKLFF.

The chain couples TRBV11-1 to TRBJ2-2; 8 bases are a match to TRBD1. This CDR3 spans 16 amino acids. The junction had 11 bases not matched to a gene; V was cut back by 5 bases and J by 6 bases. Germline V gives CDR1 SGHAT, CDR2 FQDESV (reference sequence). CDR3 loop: CASSRKDREVAGELFF. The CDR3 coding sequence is TGTGCCAGCAGCCGCAAGGACAGGGAAGTGGCCGGGGAGCTGTTTTTT. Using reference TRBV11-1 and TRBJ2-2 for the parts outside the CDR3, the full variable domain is EAEVAQSPRYKITEKSQAVAFWCDPISGHATLYWYRQILGQGPELLVQFQDESVVDDSQLPKDRFSAERLKGVDSTLKIQPAELGDSAMYLCASSRKDREVAGELFFGEGSRLTVL.

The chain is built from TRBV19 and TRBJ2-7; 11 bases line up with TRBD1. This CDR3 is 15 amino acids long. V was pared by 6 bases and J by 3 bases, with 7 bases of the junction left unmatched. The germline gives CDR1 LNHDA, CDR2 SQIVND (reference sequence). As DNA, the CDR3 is TGTGCCAGTAGACGCGGGACAGGGGGGGTCTACGAGCAGTACTTC. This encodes CASRRGTGGVYEQYF. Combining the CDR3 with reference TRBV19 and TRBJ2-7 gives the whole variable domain DGGITQSPKYLFRKEGQNVTLSCEQNLNHDAMYWYRQDPGQGLRLIYYSQIVNDFQKGDIAEGYSVSREKKESFPLTVTSAQKNPTAFYLCASRRGTGGVYEQYFGPGTRLTVT.

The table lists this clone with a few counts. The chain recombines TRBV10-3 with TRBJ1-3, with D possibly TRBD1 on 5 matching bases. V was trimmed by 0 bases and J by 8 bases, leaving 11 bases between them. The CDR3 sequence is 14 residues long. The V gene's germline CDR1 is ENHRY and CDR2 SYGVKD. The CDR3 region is CAISESGGGDTIYF. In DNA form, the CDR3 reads TGTGCCATCAGTGAGTCGGGGGGAGGAGACACCATATATTTT.

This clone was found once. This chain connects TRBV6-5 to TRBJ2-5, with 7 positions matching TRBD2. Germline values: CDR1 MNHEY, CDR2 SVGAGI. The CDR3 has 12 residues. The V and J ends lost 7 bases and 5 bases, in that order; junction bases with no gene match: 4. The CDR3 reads CASNSGTETQYF. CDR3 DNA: TGTGCCAGCAACAGCGGGACTGAGACCCAGTACTTC.

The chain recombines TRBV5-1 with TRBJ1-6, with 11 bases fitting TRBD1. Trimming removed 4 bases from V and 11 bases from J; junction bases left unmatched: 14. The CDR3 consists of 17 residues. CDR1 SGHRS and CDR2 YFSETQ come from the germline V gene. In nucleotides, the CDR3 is TGCGCCAGCAGCCTGAATGTAGGGGGACAGGGGGTTACACCCCTCCACTTT. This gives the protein CASSLNVGGQGVTPLHF.